The clone carrying this T cell receptor beta chain was seen repeatedly, ten times or more. Its antigen is unknown. The data were obtained in a study of T-cell reconstitution after alpha-beta-depleted transplantation in children. General observations from the study: Surviving recipient T cells and thymic progenitors produced the high day-60 TCRbeta diversity seen in some patients. Newly produced T cells mostly accounted for T-cell counts and diversity one year post-transplant. By about two months after transplant, alpha-beta T cells reportedly arose from several hundred graft clones that had expanded.

Preparation of the TCRbeta library was carried out with unique molecular identifiers. TCRdb called the PCR reads again in MiXCR, with one record for every CDR3 protein. The table has 95,000 to 120,000 distinct CDR3 sequences, 6.4% seen once. Source: PBMCs, mostly from graft donor cells, taken 360 days after TCRalphabeta/CD19-depleted stem cell transplant. The receptor's source is a male patient aged 2-15 years who had a stem cell transplant for acute lymphoblastic leukemia, so the T cells may come from the graft donor.

CDR3 sequence: CSVEDSVATNEKLFF. Here the CDR3 DNA reads TGCAGCGTTGAGGACAGTGTTGCAACTAATGAAAAACTGTTTTTT. The chain uses TRBV29-1 and TRBJ1-4; tentative D call: TRBD1 (6 bases). CDR1 is SQVTM, CDR2 ANQGSEA, per germline. Trimming shortened V by 3 bases and J by 0 bases, and 11 bases separated the two germline ends. The CDR3 has 15 residues.